The rows below give T cell receptor beta chains drawn from one sample of a study of T cells in Graves' hyperthyroidism and ophthalmopathy. Each CDR3 protein is one row after TCRdb ran MiXCR on the multiplex PCR reads. The profile covers 560,000 or so distinct CDR3 sequences, with approximately 20% appearing a single time and 45% to 50% taken by the ten largest. The material sequenced was blood. The receptors come from a middle-aged man with Graves' ophthalmopathy. Both conserved end residues are part of each CDR3. The D gene is left open where the match is weak. Only part of the rows carry a size: once, few, many, or a class if the clone is expanded.

abundance: NA; len: 18; v_gene: TRBV20-1; d_gene: NA; j_gene: TRBJ1-2; CDR3aa: CSARALPSGTRLPHGYTF; CDR3nt: TGCAGTGCTAGAGCCCTACCTTCCGGGACAAGGCTTCCTCATGGCTACACCTTC
abundance: NA; len: 15; v_gene: TRBV6-1; d_gene: TRBD1; j_gene: TRBJ1-5; CDR3aa: CASSEVGTVFQPQHF; CDR3nt: TGTGCCAGCAGTGAAGTGGGGACAGTTTTTCAGCCCCAGCATTTT
abundance: NA; len: 16; v_gene: TRBV7-2; d_gene: NA; j_gene: TRBJ1-3; CDR3aa: CASSLAGGLPGNTIYF; CDR3nt: TGTGCCAGCAGCTTAGCGGGGGGGCTACCTGGAAACACCATATATTTT
abundance: many; len: 14; v_gene: TRBV20-1; d_gene: NA; j_gene: TRBJ2-3; CDR3aa: CSAKMRAGTDTQYF; CDR3nt: TGCAGTGCTAAAATGCGGGCGGGCACAGATACGCAGTATTTT
abundance: few; len: 17; v_gene: TRBV7-8; d_gene: NA; j_gene: TRBJ2-3; CDR3aa: CASSGWTGRDYTDTQYF; CDR3nt: TGTGCCAGCAGCGGATGGACAGGGAGGGACTACACAGATACGCAGTATTTT
abundance: many; len: 13; v_gene: TRBV30; d_gene: TRBD2; j_gene: TRBJ2-7; CDR3aa: CAWSVSGRHEQYF; CDR3nt: TGTGCCTGGAGTGTGAGCGGGAGGCACGAGCAGTACTTC
abundance: NA; len: 13; v_gene: TRBV12-3/TRBV12-4; d_gene: TRBD2; j_gene: TRBJ2-7; CDR3aa: CASTLGLDTEQYF; CDR3nt: TGTGCCAGCACCCTGGGACTAGATACCGAGCAGTACTTC
abundance: few; len: 19; v_gene: TRBV7-2; d_gene: TRBD1; j_gene: TRBJ2-7; CDR3aa: CASSVRPGQGAIRSYEQYF; CDR3nt: TGTGCCAGCAGCGTTAGGCCGGGACAGGGGGCGATTAGGTCCTACGAGCAGTACTTC
abundance: many; len: 15; v_gene: TRBV12-3/TRBV12-4; d_gene: NA; j_gene: TRBJ1-1; CDR3aa: CASSLRGSGRTEAFF; CDR3nt: TGTGCCAGCAGCCTCAGGGGAAGTGGGAGAACTGAAGCTTTCTTT
abundance: NA; len: 16; v_gene: TRBV7-2; d_gene: NA; j_gene: TRBJ2-5; CDR3aa: CASSFLGRPAQETQYF; CDR3nt: TGTGCCAGCAGCTTTCTTGGTAGGCCAGCCCAAGAGACCCAGTACTTC
abundance: NA; len: 20; v_gene: TRBV20-1; d_gene: TRBD1; j_gene: TRBJ1-3; CDR3aa: CSALPTPGTAPSYSGNTIYF; CDR3nt: TGCAGTGCCCTTCCTACCCCCGGGACAGCACCCTCCTACTCTGGAAACACCATATATTTT
abundance: once; len: 15; v_gene: TRBV9; d_gene: TRBD2; j_gene: TRBJ2-1; CDR3aa: CASSVGGGGPYEQFF; CDR3nt: TGTGCCAGCAGCGTAGGGGGCGGGGGGCCCTACGAGCAGTTCTTC
abundance: NA; len: 13; v_gene: TRBV5-4; d_gene: NA; j_gene: TRBJ2-3; CDR3aa: CASSTTGPDTQYF; CDR3nt: TGTGCCAGCAGCACTACCGGGCCAGATACGCAGTATTTT
abundance: few; len: 12; v_gene: TRBV18; d_gene: NA; j_gene: TRBJ1-1; CDR3aa: CASSRPGGRAFF; CDR3nt: TGTGCCAGCTCACGTCCCGGGGGACGGGCTTTCTTT
abundance: many; len: 13; v_gene: TRBV7-9; d_gene: NA; j_gene: TRBJ2-7; CDR3aa: CASDGEEQFGQYF; CDR3nt: TGTGCCAGCGACGGGGAAGAACAATTTGGGCAGTACTTC
abundance: many; len: 14; v_gene: TRBV18; d_gene: TRBD1; j_gene: TRBJ1-4; CDR3aa: CASSRDRGDEKLFF; CDR3nt: TGTGCCAGCTCCAGGGACAGGGGGGACGAAAAACTGTTTTTT
abundance: NA; len: 15; v_gene: TRBV20-1; d_gene: NA; j_gene: TRBJ1-1; CDR3aa: CSARGIRGLGTEAFF; CDR3nt: TGCAGTGCTAGAGGGATCAGGGGATTAGGCACTGAAGCTTTCTTT
abundance: NA; len: 14; v_gene: TRBV6-1; d_gene: TRBD1; j_gene: TRBJ2-7; CDR3aa: CASSDRGTSYEQYF; CDR3nt: TGTGCCAGCAGTGACAGGGGGACCTCCTACGAGCAGTACTTC
abundance: many; len: 13; v_gene: TRBV7-2; d_gene: TRBD2; j_gene: TRBJ2-1; CDR3aa: CASSWTSSVEQFF; CDR3nt: TGTGCCAGCAGCTGGACTAGTTCTGTTGAGCAGTTCTTC
abundance: few; len: 14; v_gene: TRBV10-3; d_gene: NA; j_gene: TRBJ2-1; CDR3aa: CAISESPGKRYQFF; CDR3nt: TGTGCCATCAGTGAGTCTCCGGGGAAAAGGTACCAGTTCTTC
abundance: many; len: 14; v_gene: TRBV11-2; d_gene: NA; j_gene: TRBJ2-7; CDR3aa: CASSARGSLYEQYF; CDR3nt: TGTGCCAGCAGCGCCAGGGGTTCCTTATACGAGCAGTACTTC
abundance: NA; len: 14; v_gene: TRBV6-9; d_gene: NA; j_gene: TRBJ2-7; CDR3aa: CASSNRLYSYEQYF; CDR3nt: TGTGCCAGCAGTAACCGACTTTACTCCTACGAGCAGTACTTC
abundance: many; len: 18; v_gene: TRBV18; d_gene: NA; j_gene: TRBJ2-2; CDR3aa: CASSPRGGAETNTGELFF; CDR3nt: TGTGCCAGCTCACCTAGAGGGGGAGCAGAAACGAACACCGGGGAGCTGTTTTTT
abundance: NA; len: 15; v_gene: TRBV20-1; d_gene: NA; j_gene: TRBJ2-7; CDR3aa: CSATTLDSGPGEQYF; CDR3nt: TGCAGTGCTACGACCCTGGACAGCGGTCCGGGCGAGCAGTACTTC
abundance: few; len: 14; v_gene: TRBV6-1; d_gene: NA; j_gene: TRBJ2-7; CDR3aa: CASKARRDSYEQYF; CDR3nt: TGTGCCAGCAAGGCCCGGAGGGACTCCTACGAGCAGTACTTC
abundance: NA; len: 14; v_gene: TRBV3-1; d_gene: NA; j_gene: TRBJ1-1; CDR3aa: CASSQDRLNTEAFF; CDR3nt: TGTGCCAGCAGTCAAGACAGATTGAACACTGAAGCTTTCTTT
abundance: NA; len: 15; v_gene: TRBV5-1; d_gene: TRBD1; j_gene: TRBJ1-2; CDR3aa: CASSASLTGGYGYTF; CDR3nt: TGCGCCAGCAGCGCCAGCCTAACAGGGGGCTATGGCTACACCTTC
abundance: NA; len: 14; v_gene: TRBV7-3; d_gene: NA; j_gene: TRBJ2-5; CDR3aa: CASSAGPNQETQYF; CDR3nt: TGTGCCAGCAGCGCGGGACCGAACCAAGAGACCCAGTACTTC
abundance: many; len: 15; v_gene: TRBV27; d_gene: TRBD1; j_gene: TRBJ2-7; CDR3aa: CASTRQGANSYEQYF; CDR3nt: TGTGCCAGCACCCGACAGGGGGCGAATAGCTACGAGCAGTACTTC
abundance: NA; len: 15; v_gene: TRBV6-1; d_gene: TRBD1; j_gene: TRBJ1-2; CDR3aa: CASSWNPGTGDGYTF; CDR3nt: TGTGCCAGCAGTTGGAACCCCGGGACAGGGGATGGCTACACCTTC
abundance: many; len: 14; v_gene: TRBV7-9; d_gene: TRBD1; j_gene: TRBJ2-7; CDR3aa: CASSSSGQGGEQYF; CDR3nt: TGTGCCAGCAGCTCATCGGGACAGGGAGGCGAGCAGTACTTC
abundance: NA; len: 21; v_gene: TRBV10-1; d_gene: NA; j_gene: TRBJ1-5; CDR3aa: CASSESGRQFGYKKRNQPQHF; CDR3nt: TGCGCCAGCAGTGAGTCGGGTCGACAGTTCGGCTATAAAAAACGCAATCAGCCCCAGCATTTT
abundance: few; len: 17; v_gene: TRBV6-1; d_gene: NA; j_gene: TRBJ1-1; CDR3aa: CASSYSRDPPLNTEAFF; CDR3nt: TGTGCCAGCAGTTACTCCCGGGACCCCCCTTTGAACACTGAAGCTTTCTTT
abundance: once; len: 12; v_gene: TRBV5-1; d_gene: NA; j_gene: TRBJ1-1; CDR3aa: CAGSLAGPEAFF; CDR3nt: TGCGCCGGCAGCTTGGCGGGCCCGGAAGCTTTCTTT
abundance: few; len: 17; v_gene: TRBV7-3; d_gene: TRBD2; j_gene: TRBJ2-2; CDR3aa: CASSFGAGGRYTGELFF; CDR3nt: TGTGCCAGCAGCTTTGGAGCGGGAGGAAGATACACCGGGGAGCTGTTTTTT
abundance: few; len: 14; v_gene: TRBV6-2/TRBV6-3; d_gene: NA; j_gene: TRBJ1-2; CDR3aa: CASSPRPGNYGYTF; CDR3nt: TGTGCCAGCAGTCCGAGGCCAGGCAACTATGGCTACACCTTC
abundance: NA; len: 16; v_gene: TRBV11-2; d_gene: TRBD1; j_gene: TRBJ2-7; CDR3aa: CASSLGSTGIFDEQYF; CDR3nt: TGTGCCAGCAGCTTAGGGTCGACAGGGATCTTCGACGAGCAGTACTTC
abundance: few; len: 15; v_gene: TRBV20-1; d_gene: NA; j_gene: TRBJ2-1; CDR3aa: CSAREDQSTYNEQFF; CDR3nt: TGCAGTGCTAGAGAGGATCAATCTACCTACAATGAGCAGTTCTTC
abundance: many; len: 16; v_gene: TRBV30; d_gene: TRBD2; j_gene: TRBJ2-2; CDR3aa: CAWGGGLASNTGELFF; CDR3nt: TGTGCCTGGGGGGGGGGACTAGCGTCAAACACCGGGGAGCTGTTTTTT
abundance: NA; len: 16; v_gene: TRBV7-2; d_gene: TRBD1; j_gene: TRBJ2-7; CDR3aa: CASSLGGTGVTYEQYF; CDR3nt: TGTGCCAGCAGCTTAGGGGGGACAGGGGTGACCTACGAGCAGTACTTC
abundance: NA; len: 14; v_gene: TRBV6-5; d_gene: NA; j_gene: TRBJ1-2; CDR3aa: CASSYGGGSYGYTF; CDR3nt: TGTGCCAGCAGTTACGGTGGGGGGAGCTATGGCTACACCTTC
abundance: NA; len: 19; v_gene: TRBV5-1; d_gene: TRBD2; j_gene: TRBJ2-3; CDR3aa: CASSLGVTVTSGSLDTQYF; CDR3nt: TGTGCCAGCAGCTTGGGCGTAACAGTGACTAGCGGGAGTTTAGATACGCAGTATTTT
abundance: many; len: 15; v_gene: TRBV12-3/TRBV12-4; d_gene: TRBD1; j_gene: TRBJ2-2; CDR3aa: CASRQSTGGVGELFF; CDR3nt: TGTGCCAGCAGGCAATCAACAGGGGGAGTCGGGGAGCTGTTTTTT
abundance: NA; len: 15; v_gene: TRBV5-6; d_gene: NA; j_gene: TRBJ2-6; CDR3aa: CASSRDINGANVLTF; CDR3nt: TGTGCCAGCAGCAGGGACATTAATGGGGCCAACGTCCTGACTTTC
abundance: few; len: 13; v_gene: TRBV14; d_gene: NA; j_gene: TRBJ2-7; CDR3aa: CASSMGGWYEQYF; CDR3nt: TGTGCCAGCAGCATGGGGGGTTGGTACGAGCAGTACTTC
abundance: many; len: 15; v_gene: TRBV20-1; d_gene: TRBD2; j_gene: TRBJ2-5; CDR3aa: CSADFLAGGQETQYF; CDR3nt: TGCAGTGCCGACTTTCTAGCGGGGGGTCAAGAGACCCAGTACTTC
abundance: NA; len: 14; v_gene: TRBV2; d_gene: NA; j_gene: TRBJ2-5; CDR3aa: CASSETAAQETQYF; CDR3nt: TGTGCCAGCAGTGAAACAGCCGCACAGGAGACCCAGTACTTC
abundance: few; len: 13; v_gene: TRBV5-1; d_gene: NA; j_gene: TRBJ1-1; CDR3aa: CASMDGTNTEAFF; CDR3nt: TGCGCCAGCATGGACGGAACGAACACTGAAGCTTTCTTT
abundance: few; len: 16; v_gene: TRBV18; d_gene: NA; j_gene: TRBJ2-2; CDR3aa: CASSPPNGVSTGELFF; CDR3nt: TGTGCCAGCTCACCACCCAACGGGGTTTCCACCGGGGAGCTGTTTTTT